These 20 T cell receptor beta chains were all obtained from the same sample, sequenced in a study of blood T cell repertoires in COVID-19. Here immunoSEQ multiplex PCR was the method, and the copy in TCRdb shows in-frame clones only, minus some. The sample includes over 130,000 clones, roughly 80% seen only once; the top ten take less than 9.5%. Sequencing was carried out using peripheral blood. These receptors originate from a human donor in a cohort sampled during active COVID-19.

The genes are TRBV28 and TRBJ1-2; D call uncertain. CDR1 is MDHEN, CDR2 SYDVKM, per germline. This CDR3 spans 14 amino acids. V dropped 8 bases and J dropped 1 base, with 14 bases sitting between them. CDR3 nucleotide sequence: TGTGCCAGCGCTGAAGCGGCGTATAACTATGGCTACACCTTC. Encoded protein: CASAEAAYNYGYTF.

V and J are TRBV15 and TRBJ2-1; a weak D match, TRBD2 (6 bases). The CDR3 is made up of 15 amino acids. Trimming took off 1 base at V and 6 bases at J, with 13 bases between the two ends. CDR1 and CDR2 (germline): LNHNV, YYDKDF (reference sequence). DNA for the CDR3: TGTGCCACCAGCAGAGGGGACTTAATAGGCAATGAGCAGTTCTTC. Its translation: CATSRGDLIGNEQFF.

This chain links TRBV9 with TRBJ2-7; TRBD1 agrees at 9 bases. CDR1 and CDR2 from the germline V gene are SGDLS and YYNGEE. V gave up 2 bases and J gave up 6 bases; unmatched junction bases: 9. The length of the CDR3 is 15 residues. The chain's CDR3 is CASSVSGTGSPEQYF. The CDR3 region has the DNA TGTGCCAGCAGCGTTTCCGGGACAGGGTCTCCCGAGCAGTACTTC.

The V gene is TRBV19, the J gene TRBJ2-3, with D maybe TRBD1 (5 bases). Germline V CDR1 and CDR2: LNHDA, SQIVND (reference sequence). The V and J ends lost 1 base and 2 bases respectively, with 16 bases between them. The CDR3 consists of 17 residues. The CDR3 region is CASSIAKGSIYTDTQYF. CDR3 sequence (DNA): TGTGCCAGTAGTATAGCAAAGGGGTCAATTTACACAGATACGCAGTATTTT.

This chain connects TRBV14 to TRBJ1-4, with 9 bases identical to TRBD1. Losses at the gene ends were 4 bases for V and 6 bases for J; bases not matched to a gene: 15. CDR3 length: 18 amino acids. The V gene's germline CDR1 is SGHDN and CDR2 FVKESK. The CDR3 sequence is CASSPGTGFPTRDEKLFF. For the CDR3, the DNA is TGTGCCAGCAGCCCCGGGACAGGGTTTCCAACGCGCGATGAAAAACTGTTTTTT.

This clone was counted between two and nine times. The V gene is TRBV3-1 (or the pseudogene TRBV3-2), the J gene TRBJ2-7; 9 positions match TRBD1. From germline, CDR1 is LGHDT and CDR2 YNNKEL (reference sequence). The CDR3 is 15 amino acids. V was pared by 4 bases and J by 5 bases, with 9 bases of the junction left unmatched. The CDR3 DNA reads TGTGCCAGCAGCCGGATGTTGGGACAGGGACACGAGCAGTACTTC. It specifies CASSRMLGQGHEQYF.

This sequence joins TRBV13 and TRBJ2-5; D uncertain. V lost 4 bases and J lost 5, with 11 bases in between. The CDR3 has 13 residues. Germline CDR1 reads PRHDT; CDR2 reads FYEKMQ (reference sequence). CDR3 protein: CASSSDTAETQYF. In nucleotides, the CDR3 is TGTGCCAGCAGCTCCGACACCGCGGAGACCCAGTACTTC.

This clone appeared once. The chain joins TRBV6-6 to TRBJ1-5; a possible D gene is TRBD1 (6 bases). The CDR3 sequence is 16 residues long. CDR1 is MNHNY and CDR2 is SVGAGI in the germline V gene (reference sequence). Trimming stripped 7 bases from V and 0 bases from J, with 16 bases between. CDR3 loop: CASKARGIYSNQPQHF. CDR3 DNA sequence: TGTGCCAGCAAGGCCAGGGGCATTTATAGCAATCAGCCCCAGCATTTT.

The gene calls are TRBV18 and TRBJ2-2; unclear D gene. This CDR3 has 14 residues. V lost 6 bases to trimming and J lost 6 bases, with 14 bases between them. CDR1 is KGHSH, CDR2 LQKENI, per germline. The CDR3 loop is CASSPSPRSGELFF. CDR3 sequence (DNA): TGTGCCAGCTCCCCGTCACCCAGGTCCGGGGAGCTGTTTTTT. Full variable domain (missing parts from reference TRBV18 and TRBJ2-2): NAGVMQNPRHLVRRRGQEARLRCSPMKGHSHVYWYRQLPEEGLKFMVYLQKENIIDESGMPKERFSAEFPKEGPSILRIQQVVRGDSAAYFCASSPSPRSGELFFGEGSRLTVL.

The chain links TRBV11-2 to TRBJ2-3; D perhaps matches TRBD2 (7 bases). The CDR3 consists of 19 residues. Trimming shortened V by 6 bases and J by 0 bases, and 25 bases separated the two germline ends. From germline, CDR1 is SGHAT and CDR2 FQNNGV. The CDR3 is CASRRGRGAVQSSTDTQYF. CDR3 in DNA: TGTGCCAGCAGACGGGGACGGGGGGCGGTTCAGTCTAGCACAGATACGCAGTATTTT.

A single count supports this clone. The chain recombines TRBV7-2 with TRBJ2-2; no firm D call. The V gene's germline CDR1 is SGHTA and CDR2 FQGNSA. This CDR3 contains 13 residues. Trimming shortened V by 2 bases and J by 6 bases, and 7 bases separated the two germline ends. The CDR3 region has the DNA TGTGCCAGCAGCTTAATGGAGCCCGGGGAGCTGTTTTTT. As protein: CASSLMEPGELFF.

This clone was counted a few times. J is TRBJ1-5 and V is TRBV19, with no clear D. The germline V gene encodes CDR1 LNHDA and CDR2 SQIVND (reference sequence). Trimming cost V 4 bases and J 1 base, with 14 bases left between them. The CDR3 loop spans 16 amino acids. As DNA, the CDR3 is TGTGCCAGTAGTACTGGGCAGAAAAAGAGCAATCAGCCCCAGCATTTT. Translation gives CASSTGQKKSNQPQHF.

The CDR3, as DNA: TGCGCCAGCAGCTCCCTACCTAGCGGGGGGGTTGATGAGCAGTTCTTC. This sequence encodes CASSSLPSGGVDEQFF. This rearrangement joins TRBV5-1 to TRBJ2-1; 12 nucleotides match TRBD2. V lost 3 bases to trimming and J lost 8 bases; unmatched junction nucleotides: 9. The CDR3 extends over 16 amino acids. Looked up from germline, CDR1 is SGHRS and CDR2 is YFSETQ.

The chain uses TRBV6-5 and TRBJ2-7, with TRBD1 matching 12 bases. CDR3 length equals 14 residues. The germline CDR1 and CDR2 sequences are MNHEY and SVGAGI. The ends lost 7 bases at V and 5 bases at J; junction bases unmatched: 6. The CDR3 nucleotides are TGTGCCAGCAAGACCGGGACAGGGGGCAACGAGCAGTACTTC. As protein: CASKTGTGGNEQYF.

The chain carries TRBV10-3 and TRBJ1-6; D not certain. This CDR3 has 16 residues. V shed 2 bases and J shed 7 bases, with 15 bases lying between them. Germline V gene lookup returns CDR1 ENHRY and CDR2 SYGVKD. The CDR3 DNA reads TGTGCCATCAGTGAGCCGATATACGGTCCCAATTCACCCCTCCACTTT. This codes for CAISEPIYGPNSPLHF.

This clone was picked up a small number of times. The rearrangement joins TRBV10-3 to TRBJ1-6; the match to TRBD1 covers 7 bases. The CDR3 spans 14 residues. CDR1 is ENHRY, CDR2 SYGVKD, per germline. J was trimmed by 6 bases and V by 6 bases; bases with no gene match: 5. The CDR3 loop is CAIRADRANSPLHF. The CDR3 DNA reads TGTGCCATCAGAGCCGACAGGGCTAATTCACCCCTCCACTTT.

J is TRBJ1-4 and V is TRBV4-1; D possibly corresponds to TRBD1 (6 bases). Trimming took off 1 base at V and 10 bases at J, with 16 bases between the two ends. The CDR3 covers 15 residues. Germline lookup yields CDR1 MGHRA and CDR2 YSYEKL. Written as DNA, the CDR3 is TGCGCCAGCAGCCAAGTAGGCGGGGGCGAAGTAAAACTGTTTTTT. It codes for CASSQVGGGEVKLFF.

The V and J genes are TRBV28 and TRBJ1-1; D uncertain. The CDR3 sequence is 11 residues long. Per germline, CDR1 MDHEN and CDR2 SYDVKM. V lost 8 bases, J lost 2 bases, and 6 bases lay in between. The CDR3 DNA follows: TGTGCCAGCGCGGGAAACACTGAAGCTTTCTTT. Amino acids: CASAGNTEAFF.

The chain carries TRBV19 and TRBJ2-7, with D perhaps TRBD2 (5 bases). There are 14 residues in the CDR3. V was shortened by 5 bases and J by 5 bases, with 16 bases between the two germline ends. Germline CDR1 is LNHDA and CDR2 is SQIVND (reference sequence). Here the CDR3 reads CASSPLSRGDEQYF. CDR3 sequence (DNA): TGTGCCAGTAGTCCTCTTAGCCGGGGTGACGAGCAGTACTTC.

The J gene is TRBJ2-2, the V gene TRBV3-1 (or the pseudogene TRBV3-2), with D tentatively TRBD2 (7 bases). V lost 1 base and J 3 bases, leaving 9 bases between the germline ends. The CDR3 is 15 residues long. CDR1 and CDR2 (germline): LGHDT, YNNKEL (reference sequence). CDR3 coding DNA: TGTGCCAGCAGCCAAGGAGGGGGGGACACCGGGGAGCTGTTTTTT. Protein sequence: CASSQGGGDTGELFF.